These 23 T cell receptor beta chains originate from one sample sequenced in a study of blood T cells in healthy people across ages. Primed by a sample-barcoded 5' primer and a J-beta primer mix, a second PCR proceeded for roughly 7 to 12 cycles. TCRdb analysed the 5' RACE reads with MiXCR anew, one entry per CDR3 protein. There are roughly 1.5 million distinct CDR3 sequences in the sample; approximately 43% occur only once, and under 5% lies in the top ten. The sample taken for sequencing was blood. The receptors shown here come from a woman aged 18-29 years in good health.

The CDR3 loop is CASSPIRNNQPQHF. DNA of the CDR3: TGTGCCAGCAGCCCTATAAGGAACAATCAGCCCCAGCATTTT. The chain joins TRBV3-1 to TRBJ1-5; D remains unclear. Germline V gene sequence: CDR1 LGHDT, CDR2 YNNKEL (reference sequence). Trimming stripped 4 bases from V and 3 bases from J, with 10 bases between. The CDR3 consists of 14 residues.

The V call is TRBV12-3 or TRBV12-4, the J call TRBJ2-7, with TRBD2 as a possible D gene (6 bases). Trimming stripped 7 bases from V and 3 bases from J, with 19 bases between. This CDR3 has 15 amino acids. The CDR3: CASKRRFSGLYEQYF. CDR3 sequence (DNA): TGTGCCAGCAAGAGGAGGTTTAGCGGACTCTACGAGCAGTACTTC.

The V call is TRBV5-1, the J call TRBJ2-5; the D is unclear. The end of the DNA fits TRBJ2-7 better, so the J call may be wrong. Germline loops: CDR1 SGHRS, CDR2 YFSETQ. This CDR3 contains 13 residues. CDR3 nucleotides: TGCGCCAGCAGTGGCTCTGCCTCCCCCGAGCAGTACTTC. Translation: CASSGSASPEQYF.

This chain uses TRBV4-3 with TRBJ2-3; D unresolved. CDR1 LGHNA and CDR2 YSLEER come from the germline V gene. The CDR3 length is 14 residues. V shed 0 bases and J shed 4 bases, with 8 bases lying between them. The CDR3 loop is CASSQDYLPDTQYF. Written as DNA, the CDR3 is TGCGCCAGCAGCCAAGACTACCTACCAGATACGCAGTATTTT.

This clonotype was observed at least ten times. The chain is built from TRBV28 and TRBJ2-1; D not resolved. V was cut by 3 bases and J by 4 bases, with 4 bases left in between. Per the germline V gene, CDR1 is MDHEN and CDR2 is SYDVKM. This CDR3 is 12 amino acids long. Written as DNA, the CDR3 is TGTGCCAGCAGTTTCCAGTACAATGAGCAGTTCTTC. Translated: CASSFQYNEQFF. The full variable domain, with the rest looked up from reference TRBV28 and TRBJ2-1, is DVKVTQSSRYLVKRTGEKVFLECVQDMDHENMFWYRQDPGLGLRLIYFSYDVKMKEKGDIPEGYSVSREKKERFSLILESASTNQTSMYLCASSFQYNEQFFGPGTRLTVL.

The chain combines TRBV6-5 with TRBJ1-6, with D unresolved. With 5 bases removed from V and 0 bases from J, the gap between germline ends came to 11 bases. The CDR3 sequence is 16 residues long. The V gene's germline CDR1 is MNHEY and CDR2 SVGAGI. CDR3 sequence: CASSPSRSSYNSPLHF. DNA of the CDR3: TGTGCCAGCAGTCCCAGCCGGTCCTCCTATAATTCACCCCTCCACTTT.

This sequence joins TRBV20-1 and TRBJ2-5; the D gene is possibly TRBD2 (5 bases). This CDR3 has 12 residues. The V end was cut by 5 bases, the J end by 1 base, with 8 bases between. Germline V lookup: CDR1 DFQATT, CDR2 SNEGSKA (reference sequence). CDR3 nucleotide sequence: TGCAGTGCTGTCCGGGGCCAAGAGACCCAGTACTTC. Protein: CSAVRGQETQYF.

This clonotype was seen a handful of times. The chain couples TRBV14 to TRBJ2-1, with TRBD2 as a possible D gene (5 bases). The germline V and J ends were trimmed by 3 bases and 4 bases, with 7 bases remaining between them. The CDR3 spans 13 residues. From germline, CDR1 is SGHDN and CDR2 FVKESK. The CDR3 DNA is TGTGCCAGCAGCCAGGACTTTTACAATGAGCAGTTCTTC. Protein product: CASSQDFYNEQFF. Complete variable domain (other parts from reference TRBV14 and TRBJ2-1): EAGVTQFPSHSVIEKGQTVTLRCDPISGHDNLYWYRRVMGKEIKFLLHFVKESKQDESGMPNNRFLAERTGGTYSTLKVQPAELEDSGVYFCASSQDFYNEQFFGPGTRLTVL.

The chain links TRBV10-3 to TRBJ1-2, with D possibly TRBD1 on 5 matching bases. Germline V CDR1 and CDR2: ENHRY, SYGVKD. With 1 base removed from V and 8 bases from J, the gap between germline ends came to 14 bases. CDR3 size: 14 residues. Here the CDR3 reads CAISELAGFGGYTF. In DNA form, the CDR3 reads TGTGCCATCAGTGAGTTGGCAGGGTTCGGAGGCTACACCTTC.

There are a few counts of this clonotype. The chain recombines TRBV19 with TRBJ1-1, with D possibly TRBD1 on 6 matching bases. Per the germline V gene, CDR1 is LNHDA and CDR2 is SQIVND (reference sequence). V lost 2 bases, J lost 0 bases, and 7 bases lay in between. The CDR3 consists of 14 residues. CDR3 loop: CASSIQGLNTEAFF. CDR3 bases: TGTGCCAGTAGTATACAGGGGCTGAACACTGAAGCTTTCTTT.

V and J are TRBV16 and TRBJ1-4; tentative D call: TRBD1 (6 bases). CDR3 size: 15 residues. Germline CDR1 and CDR2: KGHSY and FQNENV. Trimming cost V 0 bases and J 5 bases, with 10 bases left between them. CDR3 DNA: TGTGCCAGCAGCCAATCGAGGGGGATCAATGAAAAACTGTTTTTT. Translation gives CASSQSRGINEKLFF.

This clonotype was recorded a few times. The V call is TRBV5-1, the J call TRBJ1-2; D is possibly TRBD1 (5 bases). Deletions cut 2 bases from V and 8 bases from J, with 16 bases between. Germline V CDR1 and CDR2: SGHRS, YFSETQ. The CDR3 sequence is 14 residues long. The CDR3, as DNA: TGCGCCAGCAGCTTTTGGACACGCCGGGAGGGCTACACCTTC. Residues: CASSFWTRREGYTF.

This sequence joins TRBV24-1 and TRBJ2-5; D is perhaps TRBD2 (5 bases). CDR3 length: 13 amino acids. Germline V gene data show CDR1 as KGHDR and CDR2 as SFDVKD. Trimming stripped 6 bases from V and 11 bases from J, with 18 bases between. The DNA for the CDR3 is TGTGCCACCAGTAGCGGAAGGTACAATGAGCAGTACTTC. Protein: CATSSGRYNEQYF.

The rearrangement uses TRBV12-3 or TRBV12-4 and TRBJ2-3; 8 positions match TRBD2. This CDR3 comprises 15 residues. V dropped 5 bases and J dropped 6; count of bases not matched to a gene: 10. In nucleotides, the CDR3 is TGTGCCAGCAGTCCGCCCTCGGGGGGGCGGGATACGCAGTATTTT. Its protein product is CASSPPSGGRDTQYF.

The table lists this clonotype with a few counts. The chain combines TRBV27 with TRBJ2-1; D ambiguous. V was trimmed by 5 bases and J by 7 bases, leaving 15 bases between them. Germline V gene lookup returns CDR1 MNHEY and CDR2 SMNVEV (reference sequence). This CDR3 has 14 amino acids. DNA for the CDR3: TGTGCCAGCAGTCTGTATGGTACGGGTAATGAGCAGTTCTTC. As protein: CASSLYGTGNEQFF.

This clonotype occurred once. The chain recombines TRBV25-1 with TRBJ2-3, with D unclear. In germline, CDR1 is MGHDK, CDR2 SYGVNS. The CDR3 totals 14 residues. The V and J ends lost 4 bases and 3 bases respectively, with 11 bases between them. The CDR3 sequence is CASSAHGVTDTQYF. CDR3 sequence (DNA): TGTGCCAGCAGTGCCCATGGGGTGACAGATACGCAGTATTTT.

The V call is TRBV12-3 or TRBV12-4, the J call TRBJ2-4; possibly TRBD2 for D (6 bases). Trimming left V 1 base short and J 7 bases short, with 8 bases between. The CDR3 is made up of 13 amino acids. The CDR3 coding sequence is TGTGCCAGCAGTTTAGGGGCGGGGAACATTCAGTACTTC. This gives the protein CASSLGAGNIQYF.

This chain links TRBV20-1 with TRBJ2-5, with TRBD2 as a possible D gene (5 bases). CDR3 size: 12 residues. V lost 6 bases and J lost 11, with 19 bases in between. From germline, CDR1 is DFQATT and CDR2 SNEGSKA (reference sequence). Here the CDR3 reads CSAPTRSNEQYF. The CDR3, as DNA: TGCAGTGCGCCTACTAGATCCAATGAGCAGTACTTC.

This clonotype was seen more than once but under ten times. In nucleotides, the CDR3 is TGTGCCAGCAGTTACTCCCTTCCTCGGAGCTATGGCTACACCTTC. As protein: CASSYSLPRSYGYTF. This rearrangement joins TRBV6-2 or TRBV6-3 to TRBJ1-2; unclear D gene. This CDR3 region has 15 residues. Germline-derived CDR1 and CDR2 are MNHEY and SVGEGT. V shed 0 bases and J shed 4 bases, with 12 bases lying between them.

This chain uses TRBV4-1 with TRBJ2-7; maybe TRBD2 (5 bases). Germline loops: CDR1 MGHRA, CDR2 YSYEKL. This CDR3 has 13 amino acids. V lost 0 bases and J 2 bases, leaving 5 bases between the germline ends. CDR3 amino acids: CASSQEEAYEQYF. Here the CDR3 DNA reads TGCGCCAGCAGCCAAGAGGAGGCCTACGAGCAGTACTTC.

The chain links TRBV5-1 to TRBJ2-1; D unclear. This CDR3 spans 13 amino acids. Germline V gene sequence: CDR1 SGHRS, CDR2 YFSETQ. Trimming stripped 3 bases from V and 4 bases from J, with 8 bases between. CDR3 loop: CASSWAPYNEQFF. The CDR3 region has the DNA TGCGCCAGCAGCTGGGCCCCATACAATGAGCAGTTCTTC. The variable domain in full, completed from reference TRBV5-1 and TRBJ2-1, reads KAGVTQTPRYLIKTRGQQVTLSCSPISGHRSVSWYQQTPGQGLQFLFEYFSETQRNKGNFPGRFSGRQFSNSRSEMNVSTLELGDSALYLCASSWAPYNEQFFGPGTRLTVL.

This chain uses TRBV21-1 with TRBJ2-5; the table calls TRBD2, which could not be checked here. TRBV21-1 is described as a pseudogene. This CDR3 comprises 17 residues. This CDR3 reads CASSKLCSGPSRNEQYF. CDR3 nucleotide sequence: TGTGCCAGCAGCAAGCTATGTAGCGGACCCTCAAGGAATGAGCAGTACTTC.

This clonotype was counted a few times. The chain joins TRBV18 to TRBJ1-2; unclear D gene. V lost 2 bases and J 1 base, leaving 5 bases between the germline ends. The CDR3 sequence is 13 residues long. Germline lookup yields CDR1 KGHSH and CDR2 LQKENI. The CDR3 DNA reads as TGTGCCAGCTCACCATGGGGTAACTATGGCTACACCTTC. It translates to CASSPWGNYGYTF.